This T cell receptor (beta chain) was recorded in a study of T cell responses to AZD1222 COVID-19 vaccine. The table came from immunoSEQ multiplex PCR; TCRdb's copy has only in-frame clones and leaves some out. The sample includes about 140,000 clones, over 85% of them seen just once. The CDR3 extends over 16 amino acids. Losses at the gene ends were 5 bases for V and 4 bases for J; bases not matched to a gene: 10. Per germline, CDR1 SGHTA and CDR2 FQGNSA. A remark on this clone: Its antigen is undetermined.

Whole-study findings and limits: Repertoires were collected only later (after the peak T cell response had occurred). Most donors were white British and more were female, and clonal diversity was possibly underestimated. Unmutated regions of variants are reportedly targeted by nearly half of spike-specific TCRs. Two AZD1222 doses significantly raised spike-specific TCR breadth and depth over controls.

Sequenced here: peripheral blood, sampled on day 0 of AZD1222 vaccination. The clonotype originates from an adult in good health. The rearrangement uses TRBV7-2 and TRBJ1-1; TRBD1 matches at 10 bases. CDR3 in amino acids: CASSATGGSGSTEAFF. DNA of the CDR3: TGTGCCAGCAGCGCGACAGGGGGCTCTGGGAGCACTGAAGCTTTCTTT.